The sequence of this TCR beta chain was determined in a study of Ad26.COV2.S vaccination and SARS-CoV-2 variants. Study details: The donor participated in the COV1001 trial, in its Ad26.COV2.S arm. The study gave Ad26.COV2.S intramuscularly, once or twice 56 days apart. Study findings and constraints: Reported post-vaccination CD8+ and CD4+ T cell responses to spike showed substantial breadth. Greater spike-specific TCR breadth was seen in vaccine recipients than in placebo recipients.

About this clone: The antigen remains undetermined.

Assay: immunoSEQ multiplex PCR; the TCRdb copy retains only in-frame clones and omits some. The sample lists hundreds of thousands of clones, about four fifths seen once, with approximately 7% in the top ten. This sample's treatment: roughly 20 received Ad26.COV2.S at low or high dose, single or two shots; about five received placebo; per-sample allocation not given. Day 63 after the first injection of vaccine or placebo was the sampling time. V dropped 5 bases and J dropped 9 bases, with 19 bases sitting between them. The CDR3 is 15 residues long. The germline gives CDR1 SGHTA, CDR2 FQGNSA. Material: peripheral blood, obtained in a trial of Ad26.COV2.S vaccine versus placebo. The clonotype originates from a person aged 18-65 years who received the Ad26.COV2.S COVID-19 vaccine or a placebo. This chain connects TRBV7-2 to TRBJ1-4; D remains unclear. The CDR3 protein is CASSVTTGVAKKLFF. CDR3 sequence (DNA): TGTGCCAGCAGCGTAACGACCGGCGTGGCGAAAAAACTGTTTTTT.